Listed below are T cell receptor beta chains from one sample, sequenced in a study of T cell clones after liver transplantation. Clones were read by immunoSEQ multiplex PCR, and TCRdb kept only the in-frame ones, dropping some. The data show about 75,000 clones, around 84% seen once. The sample in question was CD4+ T cells from blood, obtained 48 months after liver transplant. These receptor sequences come from a human patient who received a liver transplant. Some T cells here may be from the graft donor. The CDR3 runs from the conserved cysteine through the conserved F or W. Fields, in order: clone size, V gene, D gene, J gene, CDR3 DNA, CDR3 protein. A D gene is named only where the DNA matches it firmly. Rows may omit the clone size; those that give it use once, few, many or a size class.

clone size: NA; V gene: TRBV13; D gene: NA; J gene: TRBJ2-1; CDR3 DNA: TGTGCCAGCAGCGCGAAAGGAGATGAGCAGTTCTTC; CDR3 protein: CASSAKGDEQFF
clone size: few; V gene: TRBV18; D gene: NA; J gene: TRBJ2-7; CDR3 DNA: TGTGCCAGCTCACGAGGGGACGAGCAGTACTTC; CDR3 protein: CASSRGDEQYF
clone size: NA; V gene: TRBV28; D gene: NA; J gene: TRBJ1-1; CDR3 DNA: TGTGCCAGCAAAGGACCTCCGGTAGCTTTCTTT; CDR3 protein: CASKGPPVAFF
clone size: NA; V gene: TRBV4-3; D gene: NA; J gene: TRBJ2-2; CDR3 DNA: TGCGCCAGCAGCCAAGAGCTGGCAACCTCGAGCACCGGGGAGCTGTTTTTT; CDR3 protein: CASSQELATSSTGELFF
clone size: NA; V gene: TRBV28; D gene: TRBD1; J gene: TRBJ1-2; CDR3 DNA: TGTGCCAGCAGTGGACAGGGGAACTATGGCTACACCTTC; CDR3 protein: CASSGQGNYGYTF
clone size: NA; V gene: TRBV11-3; D gene: NA; J gene: TRBJ1-6; CDR3 DNA: TGTGCCAGCAGCTTAGTGAGGAATTCACCCCTCCACTTT; CDR3 protein: CASSLVRNSPLHF
clone size: NA; V gene: TRBV28; D gene: NA; J gene: TRBJ1-4; CDR3 DNA: TGTGCCAGCAGTCTCCCAGGGGCAGGGGAAAAACTGTTTTTT; CDR3 protein: CASSLPGAGEKLFF
clone size: once; V gene: TRBV18; D gene: NA; J gene: TRBJ2-2; CDR3 DNA: TGTGCCAGCTCACCGGCGTCGCGGACAACTAACACCGGGGAGCTGTTTTTT; CDR3 protein: CASSPASRTTNTGELFF
clone size: NA; V gene: TRBV7-3; D gene: TRBD2; J gene: TRBJ2-1; CDR3 DNA: TGTGCCAGCAGCTTAATAAGCGGGAGTGATGAGCAGTTCTTC; CDR3 protein: CASSLISGSDEQFF
clone size: NA; V gene: TRBV28; D gene: NA; J gene: TRBJ2-3; CDR3 DNA: TGTGCCAGCAGTTCAGGTTCCGCATATCGGACAGATACGCAGTATTTT; CDR3 protein: CASSSGSAYRTDTQYF
clone size: NA; V gene: TRBV7-2; D gene: TRBD2; J gene: TRBJ2-5; CDR3 DNA: TGTGCCAGCAGCCAGAGCGGGGGGGCAGAGACCCAGTACTTC; CDR3 protein: CASSQSGGAETQYF
clone size: NA; V gene: TRBV5-4; D gene: NA; J gene: TRBJ2-5; CDR3 DNA: TGTGCCAGCAGCCGCCCCGGGACTCCTGGCGAGGAGACCCAGTACTTC; CDR3 protein: CASSRPGTPGEETQYF
clone size: NA; V gene: TRBV28; D gene: NA; J gene: TRBJ1-4; CDR3 DNA: TGTGCCAGCAGTTTATTAGGCAGGGAGAATGAAAAACTGTTTTTT; CDR3 protein: CASSLLGRENEKLFF
clone size: NA; V gene: TRBV19; D gene: TRBD2; J gene: TRBJ2-2; CDR3 DNA: TGTGCCAGTACCCTTAAGGCCCCGGGACTAGCGGGAGTGAGCGGGGAGCTGTTTTTT; CDR3 protein: CASTLKAPGLAGVSGELFF
clone size: NA; V gene: TRBV7-9; D gene: TRBD1; J gene: TRBJ2-7; CDR3 DNA: TGTGCCAGCAGCTCACGGACAGGGGGCGACGAGCAGTACTTC; CDR3 protein: CASSSRTGGDEQYF